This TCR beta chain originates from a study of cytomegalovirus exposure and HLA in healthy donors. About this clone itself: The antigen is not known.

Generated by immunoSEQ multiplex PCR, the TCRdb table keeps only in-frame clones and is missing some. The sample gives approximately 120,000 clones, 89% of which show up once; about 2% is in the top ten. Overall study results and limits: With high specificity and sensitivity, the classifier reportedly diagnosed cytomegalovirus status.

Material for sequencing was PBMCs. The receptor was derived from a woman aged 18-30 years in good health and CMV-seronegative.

The CDR3 loop is CSVALRQGSDTQYF. In DNA, the CDR3 is TGCAGCGTTGCTTTGAGACAGGGGTCAGATACGCAGTATTTT. The chain carries TRBV29-1 and TRBJ2-3; 8 nucleotides align to TRBD1. CDR3 length: 14 residues. Trimming took 4 bases from V and 4 from J; bases not matched to a gene: 7. Germline V gene lookup returns CDR1 SQVTM and CDR2 ANQGSEA.